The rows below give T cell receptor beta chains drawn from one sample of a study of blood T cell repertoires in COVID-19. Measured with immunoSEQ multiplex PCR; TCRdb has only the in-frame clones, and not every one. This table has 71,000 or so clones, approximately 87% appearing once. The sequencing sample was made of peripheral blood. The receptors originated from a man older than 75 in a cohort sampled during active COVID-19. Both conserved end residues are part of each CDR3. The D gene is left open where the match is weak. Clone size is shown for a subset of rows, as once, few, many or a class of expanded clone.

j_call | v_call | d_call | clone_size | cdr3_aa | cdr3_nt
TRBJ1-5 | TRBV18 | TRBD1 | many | CASSPGQPIQPQHF | TGTGCCAGCTCACCGGGACAGCCTATTCAGCCCCAGCATTTT
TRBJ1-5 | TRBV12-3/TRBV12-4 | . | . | CASSFRQNQPQHF | TGTGCCAGCAGCTTCCGACAGAATCAGCCCCAGCATTTT
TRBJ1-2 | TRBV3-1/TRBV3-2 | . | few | CASSQEGGYTF | TGTGCCAGCAGCCAAGAGGGGGGTTACACCTTC
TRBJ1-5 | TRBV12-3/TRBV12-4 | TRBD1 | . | CASSPDRDQPQHF | TGTGCCAGCAGTCCGGACAGGGATCAGCCCCAGCATTTT
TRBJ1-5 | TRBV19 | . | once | CASSERKLLNQPQHF | TGTGCCAGTAGTGAGAGGAAGCTGTTAAATCAGCCCCAGCATTTT
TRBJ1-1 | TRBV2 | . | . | CASSGMNTEAFF | TGTGCCAGCAGCGGGATGAACACTGAAGCTTTCTTT
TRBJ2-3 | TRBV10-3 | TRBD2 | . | CAISGGSGGRRDTQYF | TGTGCCATCAGTGGGGGTAGCGGGGGGAGAAGAGATACGCAGTATTTT
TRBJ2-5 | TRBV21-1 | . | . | CASSRRQEVKTQYF | TGTGCCAGCAGCAGACGGCAGGAGGTGAAGACCCAGTACTTC
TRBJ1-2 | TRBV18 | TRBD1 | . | CASSLGTGYYGYTF | TGTGCCAGCTCACTAGGGACAGGGTACTATGGCTACACCTTC
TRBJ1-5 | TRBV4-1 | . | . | CASSQDSTYSNQPQHF | TGCGCCAGCAGCCAAGATAGTACCTATAGCAATCAGCCCCAGCATTTT
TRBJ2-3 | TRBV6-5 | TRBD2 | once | CASSRERGTTDTQYF | TGTGCCAGCAGCCGCGAGCGGGGGACTACAGATACGCAGTATTTT
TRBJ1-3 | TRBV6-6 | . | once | CASIQYTGNTIYF | TGTGCCAGCATTCAGTATACTGGAAACACCATATATTTT
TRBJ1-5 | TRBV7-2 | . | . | CASSSTGSQPQHF | TGTGCCAGCAGCTCAACAGGGTCGCAGCCCCAGCATTTT
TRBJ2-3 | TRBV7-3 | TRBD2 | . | CASSLRLAGPATDTQYF | TGTGCCAGCAGCTTAAGACTAGCGGGGCCCGCCACAGATACGCAGTATTTT
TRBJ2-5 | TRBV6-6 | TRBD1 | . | CASSEPGQGAETQYF | TGTGCCAGCAGTGAGCCGGGACAGGGGGCCGAGACCCAGTACTTC
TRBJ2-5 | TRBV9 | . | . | CASSVATKETQYF | TGTGCCAGCAGCGTAGCCACAAAAGAGACCCAGTACTTC
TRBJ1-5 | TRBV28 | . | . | CASSLSRPSNQPQHF | TGTGCCAGCAGTTTATCGCGGCCGAGCAATCAGCCCCAGCATTTT
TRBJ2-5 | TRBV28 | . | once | CASSSNSGETQYF | TGTGCCAGCAGTTCAAACTCGGGGGAGACCCAGTACTTC
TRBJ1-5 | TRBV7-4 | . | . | CASSLVRGYSNQPQHF | TGTGCCAGCAGCTTAGTGCGGGGATATAGCAATCAGCCCCAGCATTTT
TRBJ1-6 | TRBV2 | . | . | CASSQTGSNSPLHF | TGTGCCAGCTCCCAGACTGGCTCTAATTCACCCCTCCACTTT
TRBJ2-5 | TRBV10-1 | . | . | CASRQCNRVETQYF | TGCGCCAGCAGACAGTGTAACAGGGTTGAGACCCAGTACTTC
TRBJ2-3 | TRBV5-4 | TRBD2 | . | CASRLLAGGPTQYF | TGTGCCAGCAGGCTACTAGCGGGGGGGCCTACGCAGTATTTT
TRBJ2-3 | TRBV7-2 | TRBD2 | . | CASSPASGALDTQYF | TGTGCCAGCAGCCCTGCTAGCGGGGCTTTGGATACGCAGTATTTT
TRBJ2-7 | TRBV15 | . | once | CATSLQGYEQYF | TGTGCCACCAGCTTACAGGGATACGAGCAGTACTTC
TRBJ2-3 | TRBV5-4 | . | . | CASSPSHSTGRGTDTQYF | TGTGCCAGCAGCCCCTCACACTCTACAGGGAGAGGCACAGATACGCAGTATTTT
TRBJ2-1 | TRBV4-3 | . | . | CATGNLPHNEQFF | TGCGCCACCGGGAACCTGCCCCACAATGAGCAGTTCTTC
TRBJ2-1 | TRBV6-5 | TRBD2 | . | CASREWLADYNEQFF | TGTGCCAGCAGGGAGTGGCTAGCGGACTACAATGAGCAGTTCTTC
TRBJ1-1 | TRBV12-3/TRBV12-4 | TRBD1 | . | CASRARTGEAFF | TGTGCCAGCAGGGCAAGGACAGGTGAAGCTTTCTTT
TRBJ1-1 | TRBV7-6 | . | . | CASSILGGLNTEAFF | TGTGCCAGCAGCATTCTCGGCGGCTTGAACACTGAAGCTTTCTTT
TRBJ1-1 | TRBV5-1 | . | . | CASSLAGGRLISDTEAFF | TGCGCCAGCAGCTTGGCCGGGGGGCGCTTGATTTCGGACACTGAAGCTTTCTTT
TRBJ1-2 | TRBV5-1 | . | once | CASSPQGNYGYTF | TGCGCCAGCAGCCCTCAGGGTAACTATGGCTACACCTTC
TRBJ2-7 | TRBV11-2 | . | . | CASSFDGGFLYEQYF | TGTGCCAGCAGCTTCGACGGGGGTTTCCTCTACGAGCAGTACTTC